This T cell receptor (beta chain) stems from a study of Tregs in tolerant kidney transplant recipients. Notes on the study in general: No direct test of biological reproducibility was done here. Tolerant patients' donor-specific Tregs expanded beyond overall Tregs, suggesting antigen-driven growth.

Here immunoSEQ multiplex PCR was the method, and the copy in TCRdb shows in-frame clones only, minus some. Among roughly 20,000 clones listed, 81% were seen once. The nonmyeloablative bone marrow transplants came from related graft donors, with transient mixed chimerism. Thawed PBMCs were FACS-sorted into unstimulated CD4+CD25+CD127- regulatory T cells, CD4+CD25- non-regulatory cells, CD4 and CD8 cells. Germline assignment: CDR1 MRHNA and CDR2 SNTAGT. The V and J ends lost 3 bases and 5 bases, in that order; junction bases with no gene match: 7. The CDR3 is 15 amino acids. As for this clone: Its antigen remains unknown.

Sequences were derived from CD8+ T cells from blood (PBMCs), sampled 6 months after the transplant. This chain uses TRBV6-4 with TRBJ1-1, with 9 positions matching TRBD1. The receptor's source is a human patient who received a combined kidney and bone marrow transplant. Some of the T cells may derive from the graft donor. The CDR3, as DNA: TGTGCCAGCAGTGATCCGGGACAGGGAAGAACTGAAGCTTTCTTT. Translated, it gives CASSDPGQGRTEAFF.